This T cell receptor beta chain was sequenced in a study of shared clonotypes between healthy human individuals. Measured with immunoSEQ multiplex PCR; TCRdb has only the in-frame clones, and not every one. The sample records 450,000 or so clones, roughly three quarters being singletons. Germline V gene lookup returns CDR1 MNHEY and CDR2 SMNVEV (reference sequence). With V trimmed by 5 bases and J by 10 bases, 7 bases remained unmatched. This CDR3 has 14 amino acids. As to this clone: It is likely a read error: a sequence one base away is far more abundant.

Sequenced sample: PBMCs. This TCR came from a middle-aged woman in good health. Some clones in this sample may be carry-over from other donors' samples. The chain has TRBV27 and TRBJ1-4; 10 bases are shared with TRBD1. CDR3 in DNA: TGTGCCAGCAGTAGACAGGGGGCGCTTGGAAAACTGTTTTTT. As protein: CASSRQGALGKLFF.